This T cell receptor beta chain was recorded in a study of cytomegalovirus exposure and HLA in healthy donors (dated by TCRdb to 2015 to 2018). Some background on the complete study: According to an earlier analysis of 550 to 750 of the donors, some 180 million T cells yielded over 100 million unique TCR beta sequences and approximately 300 Gb of sequence data. To decide whether each TCR beta V gene segment behaved as functional or pseudogenic, an earlier analysis of 587 of the donors relied on high-throughput TCR beta sequencing. Both class I and class II loci were covered by HLA typing, at four-digit resolution. To study patterns of TCR occurrence, a later analysis re-analyzed previously published TCR beta repertoires from just over 650 donors and added high-resolution HLA genotyping. Roughly 300 gigabases of sequencing data and 70 million to 100 million unique TCR sequences made up an early release that covered 500 to 700 HLA-typed donors. Donor age, sex, ethnicity and CMV serostatus were compiled alongside the repertoire data. The study aimed to test whether cataloging public T cell receptors could reveal signatures of past pathogen exposure. A separate validation cohort of 90 to 150 different subjects was used in addition to the 666-subject first cohort. The study used immunosequencing to profile the T cell repertoires of around 600 subjects and linked those repertoires to cytomegalovirus serostatus. Among around 400 genotyped donors of the cohort, an average of approximately 240,000 unique TCR beta nucleotide sequences was sequenced per donor, of which approximately 19% were non-productive. Every repertoire in the discovery cohort had been generated on one and the same sequencing platform. A later genetic analysis took genome-wide SNP genotypes for about 55% of the 666 donors and used that subset as a discovery cohort. The genetic ancestry cluster associated with self-reported Caucasian donors included about four fifths of the roughly 410 genotyped donors. Typing coverage differed by locus: A, B, C, DRB1 and DQB1 were typed in about 620-640 donors, DQA1 in about 500, DPA1 in 600 to 610, and DPB1 in 472. In the later analysis, no new phenotypic data were used to find candidate immune exposures; instead, reliance was placed on TCR beta sequences and their occurrence across donors. Four to six DR-DQ haplotypes were handled as single units for association and clustering because linkage in the cohort was strong. High-throughput TCR immunosequencing, statistical association of individual TCRs with disease status, and machine learning were combined to predict cytomegalovirus infection status. What the authors observed across the whole study: In vitro tests confirmed that a few of the cytomegalovirus-associated TCR beta chains recognize cytomegalovirus antigens. The classifier was reported to diagnose cytomegalovirus status with high specificity and sensitivity in both the original and validation cohorts. The study gave a list of 150 to 200 TCR beta chains associated with cytomegalovirus. According to a later analysis, most CMV-associated TCR beta chains appeared to be HLA-restricted, and the HLA associations seemed to be driven largely by CMV exposure. A further reported finding was that TCR beta sequences accurately predicted the HLA-A and HLA-B alleles for most subjects in the first cohort. Presence/absence analyses assumed roughly uniform sequencing depth across donors, an assumption that may not hold. A group of highly shared sequence variants was considered likely to be a technical artifact of the sequencing pipeline. Because counts were too low, about 15 rarely observed V segments, including chromosome 9 orphons, were left out of the earlier analysis of a few hundred of the donors. In a later genetic analysis, a missense DCLRE1C variant was associated with V-gene and J-gene trimming of TCR beta chains, and the association was replicated in an independent cohort. An earlier analysis of 587 of the donors showed that most TCR beta V segments appeared in productive rearrangements either about 90% or about 30% of the time, which broadly matched IMGT annotations. Because the 87-base-pair reads could not distinguish some IMGT-functional V segments, including TRBV6-2 and TRBV6-3, those segments were excluded. The authors suggested that the approach could potentially be extended to other disease states and immunological phenotypes. A later analysis found that TCR association rates varied across HLA loci, with DRB1 alleles showing the most associated TCRs and HLA-C alleles the fewest. Correlated functional status among segregating V segments might reflect linkage disequilibrium, but an unknown experimental factor could not be ruled out. Most TCR sequences were observed very rarely across donors, whereas some public TCRs were present in many individuals. At a false discovery rate of 0.05, a later analysis linked about 17,000 TCR beta sequences to specific HLA alleles. In this cohort, only TCR beta chains were sequenced, and detectable features were limited by the absence of alpha or paired-chain data. Strong co-occurrence of HLA alleles, especially DR and DQ, made assigning TCR associations to individual alleles difficult. HLA typing was unavailable for some donors at each locus, so association tests used only the typed subset. In a later genetic analysis, fewer N-insertions in productive TCRs were reported among donors in an Asian-associated ancestry cluster than the roughly 710-donor mean. Immune exposure information for the cohort was limited to CMV serostatus. Compared with equally common non-associated chains, HLA-associated TCR beta chains in a later analysis were more clonally expanded and had lower generation probabilities. In a later analysis, several top co-occurrence clusters were reported to appear linked to parvovirus B19, influenza, CMV and Epstein-Barr virus.

The method behind the library was the immunoSEQ multiplex PCR assay. For the multiplex PCR, a mixture combining 60 forward primers for TCR Vbeta segments and 13 reverse primers for TCR Jbeta segments was used. Amplification of the CDR3 region of rearranged TCR beta genes was performed with a multiplex PCR assay on genomic DNA. The Illumina HiSeq System was used to sequence the amplified TCR beta libraries as 87-base-pair reads. On the authors' methods: In a later analysis, around 80 million unique TCR beta chains were counted across the 690 or so repertoires, and roughly 11 million of these chains were shared by at least two donors. To remove PCR and sequencing errors, raw reads were error-corrected and collapsed into unique sequences using a nearest-neighbor algorithm that merged closely related sequences. Alignment of CDR3 sequences to IMGT reference sequences was used to assign V, D and J gene segments. Each retained sequence needed at least a six-nucleotide match to both a V gene segment and a J gene segment. A rearrangement counted as productive if the CDR3 had no stop codons and remained in frame with V and J, and every other rearrangement counted as non-productive. Following IMGT convention, CDR3 was defined as the stretch from the second conserved V-encoded cysteine to the conserved J-encoded phenylalanine. The earlier analysis of 587 of the donors excluded any sequence lacking an unambiguous match to a single V gene segment. An earlier analysis of approximately 590 of the donors classified V segments as functional when productive rearrangements were above 56.7% and as segregating when the standard deviation between donors was above 5%. To diagnose cytomegalovirus status from the catalog of TCR beta chain sequences, a statistical classification framework was built. A later analysis assigned V and J genes by comparing TCR nucleotide sequences with IMGT/GENE-DB human TR gene sequences. A later analysis assigned CDR3 sequences and most-parsimonious VDJ recombination scenarios with the TCRdist pipeline. In a later analysis, each TCR beta chain was defined by its CDR3 amino acid sequence together with its V-gene family, and reads without a unique V-gene family were excluded. In a later analysis, fewer than 650 highly shared, low-generation-probability nucleotide sequences were removed to address suspected cross-contamination and a sequencing artifact. For each public chain, a later analysis derived a clonal expansion index from normalized ranks of inferred template counts within each repertoire. In a later analysis, generation probabilities were computed with a VDJ recombination model fitted to out-of-frame rearrangements, and the resulting probabilities were checked against IGoR. In a later analysis, hypergeometric tests were used to score TCR-TCR, TCR-HLA and TCR-CMV co-occurrence, with a repertoire-size bias correction applied to TCR pairs. A later analysis estimated false discovery rates by permuting HLA or CMV assignments 20 times. A later analysis grouped co-occurring TCRs with DBSCAN, adding TCRdist sequence similarity when clustering within HLA-allele-positive subsets. Repertoires with fewer than 30,000 or more than 120,000 public chains, plus five repertoires with anomalous nucleotide sharing, were excluded from co-occurrence clustering. Imported from immuneACCESS, the table was reduced by TCRdb to in-frame sequences with V and J called. These copies leave out some clones; in studies compared against another copy, an unresolved V gene accounts for under half, and the cause of the remainder is not known. V, J and clone size were drawn from that table, and D and trimming were deduced from the DNA. This sample lists over 100,000 clones; about 78% were detected once. Of the sample, approximately 1.4% falls within the top ten clones.

V is pared back by 1 base and J by 2 bases, with 12 bases lying between the germline termini. From the germline V gene, CDR1 is SGHTA and CDR2 is FQGNSA. The CDR3 numbers 15 residues from cysteine through phenylalanine. CDR3 DNA is the only sequence kept; it has 45 bases, read in frame from the first base. This clone was seen a single time. There is no known antigen for this receptor. Base qualities are not recorded, but no much larger clone differs from it by a single base. The cohort consisted of 650 to 700 healthy bone marrow donors. Cohort members were all nominally healthy when sampled, although unrecorded immune exposures were likely present. The donor tested CMV seronegative and was one of the 352 seronegative cohort members. Every donor gave a peripheral blood sample, and the peripheral blood mononuclear cells from that sample were used for TCR beta sequencing. The Qiagen DNeasy Blood Extraction Kit was used to extract genomic DNA from the blood cell samples.

This receptor was identified in a female donor in good health and CMV-seronegative. Sequencing was performed on PBMCs. The rearrangement joined TRBV7-2 to TRBJ2-7; TRBD2 is perhaps the D gene, given 5 matching bases. The encoded CDR3 is CASSLDSSGAYEQYF. The nucleotides are TGTGCCAGCAGCTTAGACAGCTCCGGGGCCTACGAGCAGTACTTC.